Shown below are 9 T cell receptor beta chains from a single sample sequenced in a study of CD8+ T cells in alopecia areata (dated by TCRdb to the late 2010s). The time point label corresponds to: around 29 days on oral tofacitinib. What this sample's treatment or condition label stands for: oral pan-JAK inhibitor, 5-10 mg twice daily. The protocol used for the library was the immunoSEQ multiplex PCR assay. To provide template for TCR sequencing, every sample had RNA extracted and reverse transcribed into cDNA. TCRdb took this table from immuneACCESS and kept in-frame rearrangements with V and J called. Such tables lack part of the clones; where checked against another copy, unresolved V genes explain under half of the gap, and the rest is unexplained. Recorded for this sample are more than 200,000 clones; around 65% of them occurred a single time. The ten largest clonotypes hold more than 3.5% of the sample.

This specimen consisted of CD4+ T cells sorted from blood, obtained at week 4, from a patient treated with tofacitinib. These receptors were obtained from a human donor with alopecia areata.

The chain couples TRBV18 to TRBJ2-3; 8 bases map to TRBD2. Germline loops: CDR1 KGHSH, CDR2 LQKENI. J gave up 2 bases and V 0 bases, and 4 bases lay outside the gene matches. The CDR3 contains 16 residues. CDR3 sequence reads: CASSPPRGGPTDTQYF. The CDR3 bases are TGTGCCAGCTCACCACCCCGCGGGGGGCCCACAGATACGCAGTATTTT.

The chain employs TRBV2 and TRBJ2-3, with 7 bases lining up with TRBD2. V lost 7 bases and J lost 4; bases outside the gene matches: 5. In germline, CDR1 is SNHLY, CDR2 FYNNEI. The CDR3 spans 13 residues. The CDR3 here is CASKPSGSDTQYF. The CDR3 nucleotides are TGTGCCAGCAAGCCTAGCGGTTCAGATACGCAGTATTTT.

This clone has just a few counts. The chain employs TRBV29-1 and TRBJ1-1; maybe TRBD1 (5 bases). Germline values: CDR1 SQVTM, CDR2 ANQGSEA. Trimming cost V 3 bases and J 5 bases, with 13 bases left between them. The CDR3 runs to 13 residues. CDR3: CSVEGRVGTEAFF. In nucleotides, the CDR3 is TGCAGCGTTGAGGGCAGGGTGGGAACTGAAGCTTTCTTT. The full variable domain, in which reference TRBV29-1 and TRBJ1-1 provide the parts outside the CDR3, is SAVISQKPSRDICQRGTSLTIQCQVDSQVTMMFWYRQQPGQSLTLIATANQGSEATYESGFVIDKFPISRPNLTFSTLTVSNMSPEDSSIYLCSVEGRVGTEAFFGQGTRLTVV.

The genes are TRBV6-5 and TRBJ1-6; 7 bases are a match to TRBD1. The CDR3 sequence is 14 residues long. V lost 2 bases, J lost 7 bases, and 2 bases stayed unmatched. Germline CDR1 reads MNHEY; CDR2 reads SVGAGI. CDR3 in DNA: TGTGCCAGCAGTTACACCAGGGGGAATTCACCCCTCCACTTT. Translated, it gives CASSYTRGNSPLHF.

This clone was observed a single time. The V gene is TRBV7-9, the J gene TRBJ2-3; 8 bases are shared with TRBD2. Germline CDR1 reads SEHNR; CDR2 reads FQNEAQ (reference sequence). The CDR3 covers 15 residues. The V and J ends lost 5 bases and 1 base, in that order; junction bases with no gene match: 5. CDR3 sequence reads: CASSRGGKGTDTQYF. CDR3 sequence (DNA): TGTGCCAGCAGCCGCGGGGGGAAGGGCACAGATACGCAGTATTTT.

The sample holds one count of this clone. The chain employs TRBV6-5 and TRBJ2-5; no reliable D call. Trimming took off 2 bases at V and 0 bases at J, with 7 bases between the two ends. CDR3 length: 14 residues. Germline V gene sequence: CDR1 MNHEY, CDR2 SVGAGI. CDR3 region: CASSYSQYQETQYF. The CDR3 DNA is TGTGCCAGCAGTTACAGCCAGTACCAAGAGACCCAGTACTTC.

This clone was seen only a few times. This chain uses TRBV10-3 with TRBJ1-6; possible D gene TRBD1, 5 bases. The germline V gene has CDR1 ENHRY and CDR2 SYGVKD. The germline V and J ends were trimmed by 1 base and 0 bases, with 7 bases remaining between them. The CDR3 is made up of 16 amino acids. The CDR3 coding sequence is TGTGCCATCAGTGAGTGGACAAGCTCCTATAATTCACCCCTCCACTTT. Translation: CAISEWTSSYNSPLHF.

V gene TRBV30 combines with J gene TRBJ2-5; 11 nucleotides agree with TRBD2. The CDR3 extends over 16 amino acids. J gave up 4 bases and V 3 bases, and 10 bases lay outside the gene matches. Germline lookup yields CDR1 GTSNPN and CDR2 SVGIG (reference sequence). DNA of the CDR3: TGTGCCTGGAGCTTTACTAGCGGGGGACCGGGAGAGACCCAGTACTTC. This encodes CAWSFTSGGPGETQYF.

The V call is TRBV5-1, the J call TRBJ1-1, with D possibly being TRBD1 (5 bases). V lost 0 bases, J lost 1 base, and 10 bases lay in between. Germline V gene sequence: CDR1 SGHRS, CDR2 YFSETQ. CDR3 size: 15 residues. The DNA of the CDR3 is TGCGCCAGCAGCTTGGAGGCAGGGAAGAACACTGAAGCTTTCTTT. Its translation: CASSLEAGKNTEAFF.